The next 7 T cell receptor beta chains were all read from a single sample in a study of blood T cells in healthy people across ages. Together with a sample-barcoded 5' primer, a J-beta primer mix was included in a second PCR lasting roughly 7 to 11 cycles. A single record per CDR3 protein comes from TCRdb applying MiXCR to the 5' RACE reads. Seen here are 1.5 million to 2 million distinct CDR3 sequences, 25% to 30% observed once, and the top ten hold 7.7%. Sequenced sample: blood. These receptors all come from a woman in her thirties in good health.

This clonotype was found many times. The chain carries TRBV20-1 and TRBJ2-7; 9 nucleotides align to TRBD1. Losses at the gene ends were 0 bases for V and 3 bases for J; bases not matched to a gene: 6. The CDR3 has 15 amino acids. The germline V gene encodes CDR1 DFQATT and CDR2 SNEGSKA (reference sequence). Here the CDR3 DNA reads TGCAGTGCTAGAGATTCCGGGACAGGGTTCTACGAGCAGTACTTC. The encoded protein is CSARDSGTGFYEQYF.

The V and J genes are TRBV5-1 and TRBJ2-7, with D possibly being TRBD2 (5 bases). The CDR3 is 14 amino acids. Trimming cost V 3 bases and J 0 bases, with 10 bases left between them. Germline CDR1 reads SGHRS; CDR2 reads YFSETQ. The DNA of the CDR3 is TGCGCCAGCAGCTATAGCGCGACCTCCTACGAGCAGTACTTC. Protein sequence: CASSYSATSYEQYF. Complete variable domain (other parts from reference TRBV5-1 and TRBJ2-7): KAGVTQTPRYLIKTRGQQVTLSCSPISGHRSVSWYQQTPGQGLQFLFEYFSETQRNKGNFPGRFSGRQFSNSRSEMNVSTLELGDSALYLCASSYSATSYEQYFGPGTRLTVT.

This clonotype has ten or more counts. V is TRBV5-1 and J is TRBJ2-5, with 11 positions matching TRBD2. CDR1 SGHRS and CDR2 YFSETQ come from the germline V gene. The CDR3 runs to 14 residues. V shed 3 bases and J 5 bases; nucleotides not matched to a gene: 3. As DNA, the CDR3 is TGCGCCAGCAGCTCTGGACTAGCGGGTGAGACCCAGTACTTC. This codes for CASSSGLAGETQYF.

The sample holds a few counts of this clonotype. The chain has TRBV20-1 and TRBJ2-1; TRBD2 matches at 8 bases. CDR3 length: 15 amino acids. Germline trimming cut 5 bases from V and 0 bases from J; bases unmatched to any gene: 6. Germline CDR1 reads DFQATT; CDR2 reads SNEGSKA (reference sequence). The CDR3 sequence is CSAQSGSTSYNEQFF. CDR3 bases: TGCAGTGCTCAGAGCGGGAGCACCTCCTACAATGAGCAGTTCTTC.

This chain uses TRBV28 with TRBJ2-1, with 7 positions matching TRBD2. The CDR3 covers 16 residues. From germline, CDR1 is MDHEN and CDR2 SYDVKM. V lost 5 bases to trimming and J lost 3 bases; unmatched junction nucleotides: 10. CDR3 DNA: TGTGCCAGCAGTGGGTCTGGCGGGGGATTCTACAATGAGCAGTTCTTC. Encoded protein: CASSGSGGGFYNEQFF.

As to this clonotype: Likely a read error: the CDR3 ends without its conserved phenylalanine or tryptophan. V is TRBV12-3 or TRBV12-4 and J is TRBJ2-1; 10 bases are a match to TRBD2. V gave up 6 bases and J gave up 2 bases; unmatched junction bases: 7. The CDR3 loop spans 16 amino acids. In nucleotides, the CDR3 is TGTGCCAGCAGCCCAAGCGGGGGGGTAACCTACAATGAGCAGTTCTCC. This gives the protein CASSPSGGVTYNEQFS.

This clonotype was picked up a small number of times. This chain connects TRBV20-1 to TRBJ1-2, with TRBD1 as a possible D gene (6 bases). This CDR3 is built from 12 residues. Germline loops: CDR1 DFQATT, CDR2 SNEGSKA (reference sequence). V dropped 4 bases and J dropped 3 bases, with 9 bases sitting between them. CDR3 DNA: TGCAGTGCTAAACGGACAGACTATGGCTACACCTTC. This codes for CSAKRTDYGYTF.